This T cell receptor beta chain was identified during a study of control samples from healthy donors and cancer patients. The assay was immunoSEQ multiplex PCR, and TCRdb's table has in-frame clones only and misses some. The table records about 160,000 clones, around 94% of them present only once. The specimen was PBMCs. The TCR comes from a man aged 55-75 years with colorectal cancer.

The CDR3 loop is CAWSVTGAHEQYF. DNA of the CDR3: TGTGCCTGGAGCGTCACAGGGGCCCACGAGCAGTACTTC. The chain combines TRBV30 with TRBJ2-7; 7 bases are shared with TRBD1. The V gene's germline CDR1 is GTSNPN and CDR2 SVGIG (reference sequence). With 3 bases clipped from V and 5 bases from J, the junction kept 7 bases outside the gene matches. The CDR3 sequence is 13 residues long.